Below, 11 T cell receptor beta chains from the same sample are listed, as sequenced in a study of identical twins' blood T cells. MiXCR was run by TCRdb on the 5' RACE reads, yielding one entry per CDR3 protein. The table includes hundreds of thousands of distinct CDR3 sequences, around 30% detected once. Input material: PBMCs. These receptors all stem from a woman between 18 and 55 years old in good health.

The CDR3 loop reads CARRPTSPTDTQYF. CDR3 in DNA: TGTGCCAGGAGGCCGACTAGCCCCACAGATACGCAGTATTTT. The V call is TRBV6-2 or TRBV6-3, the J call TRBJ2-3, with TRBD2 matching 7 bases. The CDR3 runs 14 residues. The trim removed 9 bases at V and 2 bases at J, leaving 8 bases unmatched. Germline lookup yields CDR1 MNHEY and CDR2 SVGEGT.

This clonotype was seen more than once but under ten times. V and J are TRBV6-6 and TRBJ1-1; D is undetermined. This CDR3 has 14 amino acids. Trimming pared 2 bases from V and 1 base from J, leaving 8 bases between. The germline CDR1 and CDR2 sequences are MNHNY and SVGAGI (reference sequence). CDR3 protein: CASSYPSGNTEAFF. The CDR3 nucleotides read TGTGCCAGCAGTTACCCATCGGGGAACACTGAAGCTTTCTTT.

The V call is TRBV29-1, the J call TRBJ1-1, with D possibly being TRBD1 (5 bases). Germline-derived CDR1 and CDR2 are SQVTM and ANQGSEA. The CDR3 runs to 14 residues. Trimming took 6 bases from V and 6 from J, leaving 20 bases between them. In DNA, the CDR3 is TGCAGCGTCGAAACGGGGCCGCCGGGGTCTGAAGCTTTCTTT. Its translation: CSVETGPPGSEAFF.

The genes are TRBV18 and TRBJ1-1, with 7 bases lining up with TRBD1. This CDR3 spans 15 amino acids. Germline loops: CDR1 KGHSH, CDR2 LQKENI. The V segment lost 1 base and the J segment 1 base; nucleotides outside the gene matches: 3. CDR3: CASSPRTGQNTEAFF. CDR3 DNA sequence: TGTGCCAGCTCACCACGGACAGGCCAGAACACTGAAGCTTTCTTT.

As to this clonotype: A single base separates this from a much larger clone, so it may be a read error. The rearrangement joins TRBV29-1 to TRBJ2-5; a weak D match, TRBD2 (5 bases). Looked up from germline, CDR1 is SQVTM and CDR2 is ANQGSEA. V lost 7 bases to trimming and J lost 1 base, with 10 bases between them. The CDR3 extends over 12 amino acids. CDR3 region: CSASGIQETQYF. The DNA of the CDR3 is TGCAGCGCCTCCGGGATCCAAGAGACCCAGTACTTC.

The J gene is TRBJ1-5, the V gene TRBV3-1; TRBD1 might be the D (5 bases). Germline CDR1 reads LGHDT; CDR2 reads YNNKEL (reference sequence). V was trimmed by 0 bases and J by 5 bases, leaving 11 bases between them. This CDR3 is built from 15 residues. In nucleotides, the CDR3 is TGTGCCAGCAGCCAAGAAGGCAGGGTGGATCAGCCCCAGCATTTT. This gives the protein CASSQEGRVDQPQHF.

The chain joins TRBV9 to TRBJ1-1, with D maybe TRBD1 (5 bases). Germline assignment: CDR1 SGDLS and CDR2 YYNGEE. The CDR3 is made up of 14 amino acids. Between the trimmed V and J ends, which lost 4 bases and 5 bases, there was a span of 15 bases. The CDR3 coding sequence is TGTGCCAGCAGCCCTTGGGGGGGTAGGACTGAAGCTTTCTTT. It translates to CASSPWGGRTEAFF. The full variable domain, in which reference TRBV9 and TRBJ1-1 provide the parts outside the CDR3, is DSGVTQTPKHLITATGQRVTLRCSPRSGDLSVYWYQQSLDQGLQFLIQYYNGEERAKGNILERFSAQQFPDLHSELNLSSLELGDSALYFCASSPWGGRTEAFFGQGTRLTVV.

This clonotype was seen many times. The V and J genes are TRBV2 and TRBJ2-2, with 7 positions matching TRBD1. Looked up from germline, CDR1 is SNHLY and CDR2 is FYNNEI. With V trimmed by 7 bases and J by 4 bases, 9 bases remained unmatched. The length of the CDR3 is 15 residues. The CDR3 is CASTSRDRPTGELFF. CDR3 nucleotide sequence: TGTGCCAGCACCTCGAGGGACAGACCCACCGGGGAGCTGTTTTTT.

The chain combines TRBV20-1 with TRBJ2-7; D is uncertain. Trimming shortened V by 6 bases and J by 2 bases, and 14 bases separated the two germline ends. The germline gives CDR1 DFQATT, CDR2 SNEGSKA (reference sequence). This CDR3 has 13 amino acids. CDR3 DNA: TGCAGTGCAACTGTACTGATGACCTACGAGCAGTACTTC. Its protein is CSATVLMTYEQYF.

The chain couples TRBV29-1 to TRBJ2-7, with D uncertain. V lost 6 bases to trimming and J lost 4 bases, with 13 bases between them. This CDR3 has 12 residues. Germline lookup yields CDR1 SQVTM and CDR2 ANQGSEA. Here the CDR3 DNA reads TGCAGCGTAAAGACCAGACGGTACGAGCAGTACTTC. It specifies CSVKTRRYEQYF.

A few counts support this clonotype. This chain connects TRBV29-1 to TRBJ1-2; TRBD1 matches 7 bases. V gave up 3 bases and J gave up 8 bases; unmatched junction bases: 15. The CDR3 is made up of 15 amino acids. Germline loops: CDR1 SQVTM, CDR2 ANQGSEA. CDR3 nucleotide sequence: TGCAGCGTTGAGTCCTCAGGGGGGGAAGGATACGGCTACACCTTC. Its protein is CSVESSGGEGYGYTF. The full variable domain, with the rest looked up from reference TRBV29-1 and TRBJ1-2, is SAVISQKPSRDICQRGTSLTIQCQVDSQVTMMFWYRQQPGQSLTLIATANQGSEATYESGFVIDKFPISRPNLTFSTLTVSNMSPEDSSIYLCSVESSGGEGYGYTFGSGTRLTVV.